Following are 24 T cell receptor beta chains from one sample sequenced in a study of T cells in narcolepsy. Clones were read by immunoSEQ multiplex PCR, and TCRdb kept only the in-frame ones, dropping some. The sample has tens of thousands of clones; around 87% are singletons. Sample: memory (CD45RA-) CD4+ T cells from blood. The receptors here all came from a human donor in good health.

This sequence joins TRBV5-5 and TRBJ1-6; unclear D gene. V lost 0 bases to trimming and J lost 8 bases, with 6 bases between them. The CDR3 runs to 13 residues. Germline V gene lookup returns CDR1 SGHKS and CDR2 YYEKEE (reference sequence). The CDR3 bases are TGTGCCAGCAGCTTGGGAAGTGATTCACCCCTCCACTTT. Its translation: CASSLGSDSPLHF. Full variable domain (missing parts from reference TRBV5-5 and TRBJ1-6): DAGVTQSPTHLIKTRGQQVTLRCSPISGHKSVSWYQQVLGQGPQFIFQYYEKEERGRGNFPDRFSARQFPNYSSELNVNALLLGDSALYLCASSLGSDSPLHFGNGTRLTVT.

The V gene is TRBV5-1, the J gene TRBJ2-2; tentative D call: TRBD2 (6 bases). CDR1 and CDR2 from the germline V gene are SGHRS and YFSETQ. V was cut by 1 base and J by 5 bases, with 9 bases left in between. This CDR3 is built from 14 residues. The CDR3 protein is CASSLSGGTGELFF. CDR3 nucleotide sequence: TGCGCCAGCAGCTTGAGTGGAGGGACCGGGGAGCTGTTTTTT.

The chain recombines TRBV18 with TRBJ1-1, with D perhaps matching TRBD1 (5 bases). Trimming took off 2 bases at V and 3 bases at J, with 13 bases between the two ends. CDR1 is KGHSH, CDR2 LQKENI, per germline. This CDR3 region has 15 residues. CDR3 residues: CASSPYRDGYTEAFF. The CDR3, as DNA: TGTGCCAGCTCACCATACCGGGACGGTTACACTGAAGCTTTCTTT.

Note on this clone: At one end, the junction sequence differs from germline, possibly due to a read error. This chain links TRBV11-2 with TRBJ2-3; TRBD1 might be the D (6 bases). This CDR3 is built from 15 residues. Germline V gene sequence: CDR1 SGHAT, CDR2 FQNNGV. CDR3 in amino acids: CASNLPGTSTDTQYF. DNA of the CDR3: TGTGCCAGCAACTTACCCGGGACAAGCACAGATACGCAGTATTTT.

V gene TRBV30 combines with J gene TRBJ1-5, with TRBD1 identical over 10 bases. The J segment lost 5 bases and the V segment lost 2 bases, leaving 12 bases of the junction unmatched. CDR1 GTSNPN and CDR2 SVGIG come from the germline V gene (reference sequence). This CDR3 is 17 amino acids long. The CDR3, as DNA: TGTGCCTGGAGTAGTACTGACAGGGGGCGAGGATATCAGCCCCAGCATTTT. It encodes CAWSSTDRGRGYQPQHF.

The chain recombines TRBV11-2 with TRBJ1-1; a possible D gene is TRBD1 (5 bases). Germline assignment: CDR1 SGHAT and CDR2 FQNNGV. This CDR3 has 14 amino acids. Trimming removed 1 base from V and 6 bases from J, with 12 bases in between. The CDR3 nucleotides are TGTGCCAGCAGCTTAGGTACAGGAAAGCCTGAAGCTTTCTTT. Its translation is CASSLGTGKPEAFF.

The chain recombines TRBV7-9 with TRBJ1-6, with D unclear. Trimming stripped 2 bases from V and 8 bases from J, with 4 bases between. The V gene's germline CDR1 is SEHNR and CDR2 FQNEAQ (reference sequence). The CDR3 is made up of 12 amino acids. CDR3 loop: CASSLQHSPLHF. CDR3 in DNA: TGTGCCAGCAGCTTACAACATTCACCCCTCCACTTT.

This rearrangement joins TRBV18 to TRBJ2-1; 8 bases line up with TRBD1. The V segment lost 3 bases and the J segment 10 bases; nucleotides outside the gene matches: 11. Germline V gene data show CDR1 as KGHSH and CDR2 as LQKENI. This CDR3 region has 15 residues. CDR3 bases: TGTGCCAGCTCACCGGTGACAGGGGCTGGCAACGAGCAGTTCTTC. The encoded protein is CASSPVTGAGNEQFF.

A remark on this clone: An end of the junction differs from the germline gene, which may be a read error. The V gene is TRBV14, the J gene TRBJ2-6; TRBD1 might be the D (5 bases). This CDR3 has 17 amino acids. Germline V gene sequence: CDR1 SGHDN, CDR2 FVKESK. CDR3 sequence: CASSQAWGRSGANVLAF. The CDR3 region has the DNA TGTGCCAGCAGCCAAGCATGGGGCCGCTCTGGGGCCAACGTCCTGGCTTTC.

Here the CDR3 reads CASSQEGAGEETQYF. The CDR3 DNA reads as TGTGCCAGCAGCCAAGAGGGGGCAGGGGAAGAGACCCAGTACTTC. The V gene is TRBV4-2, the J gene TRBJ2-5, with a possible D match to TRBD1 (6 bases). Germline V lookup: CDR1 LGHNA, CDR2 YNFKEQ. The V end lost 0 bases, the J end lost 3 bases, and 11 bases lay between the germline ends. This CDR3 is 15 amino acids long.

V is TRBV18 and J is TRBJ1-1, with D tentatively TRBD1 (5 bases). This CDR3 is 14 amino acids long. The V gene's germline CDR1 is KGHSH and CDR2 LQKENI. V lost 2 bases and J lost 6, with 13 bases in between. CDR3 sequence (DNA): TGTGCCAGCTCACCAACAGGCCTCAGGGCTGAAGCTTTCTTT. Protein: CASSPTGLRAEAFF.

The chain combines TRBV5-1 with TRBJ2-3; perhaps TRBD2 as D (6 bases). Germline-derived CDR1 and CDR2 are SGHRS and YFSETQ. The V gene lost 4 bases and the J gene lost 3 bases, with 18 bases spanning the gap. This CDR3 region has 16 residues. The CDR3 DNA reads TGCGCCAGCAGCCCGGGTAAAGTGGGGGGAACAGATACGCAGTATTTT. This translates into CASSPGKVGGTDTQYF.

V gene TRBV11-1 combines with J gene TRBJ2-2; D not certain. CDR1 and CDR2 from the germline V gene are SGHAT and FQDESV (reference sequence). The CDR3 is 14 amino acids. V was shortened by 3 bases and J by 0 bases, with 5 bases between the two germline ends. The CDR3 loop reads CASSLRPNTGELFF. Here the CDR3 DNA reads TGTGCCAGCAGCTTGCGACCGAACACCGGGGAGCTGTTTTTT.

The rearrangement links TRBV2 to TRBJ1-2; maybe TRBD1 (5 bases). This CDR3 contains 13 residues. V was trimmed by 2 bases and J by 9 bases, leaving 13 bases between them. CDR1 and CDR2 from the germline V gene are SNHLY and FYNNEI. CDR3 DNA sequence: TGTGCCAGCAGTGAATGGTCAGGGAGTAGCTACACCTTC. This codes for CASSEWSGSSYTF. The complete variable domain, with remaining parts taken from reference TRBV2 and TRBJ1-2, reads EPEVTQTPSHQVTQMGQEVILRCVPISNHLYFYWYRQILGQKVEFLVSFYNNEISEKSEIFDDQFSVERPDGSNFTLKIRSTKLEDSAMYFCASSEWSGSSYTFGSGTRLTVV.

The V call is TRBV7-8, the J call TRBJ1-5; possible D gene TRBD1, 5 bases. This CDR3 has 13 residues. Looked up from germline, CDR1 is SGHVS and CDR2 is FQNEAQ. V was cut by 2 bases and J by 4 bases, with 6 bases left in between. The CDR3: CASSLPGNQPQHF. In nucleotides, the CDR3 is TGTGCCAGCAGCTTACCAGGGAATCAGCCCCAGCATTTT.

The CDR3 protein is CASSRQATYEQYF. The CDR3 DNA reads TGTGCCAGCAGCAGACAGGCGACCTACGAGCAGTACTTC. This rearrangement joins TRBV7-2 to TRBJ2-7; TRBD1 is a possible D gene (6 bases). V was pared by 5 bases and J by 2 bases, with 10 bases between. The V gene's germline CDR1 is SGHTA and CDR2 FQGNSA. This CDR3 contains 13 residues.

The CDR3 here is CASSLARAEAFF. CDR3 DNA: TGTGCCAGCAGCTTAGCGAGGGCTGAAGCTTTCTTT. The chain has TRBV7-2 and TRBJ1-1; D not certain. The CDR3 spans 12 residues. Trimming pared 0 bases from V and 6 bases from J, leaving 5 bases between. CDR1 and CDR2 (germline): SGHTA, FQGNSA. Full variable domain (outside the CDR3, taken from reference TRBV7-2 and TRBJ1-1): GAGVSQSPSNKVTEKGKDVELRCDPISGHTALYWYRQSLGQGLEFLIYFQGNSAPDKSGLPSDRFSAERTGGSVSTLTIQRTQQEDSAVYLCASSLARAEAFFGQGTRLTVV.

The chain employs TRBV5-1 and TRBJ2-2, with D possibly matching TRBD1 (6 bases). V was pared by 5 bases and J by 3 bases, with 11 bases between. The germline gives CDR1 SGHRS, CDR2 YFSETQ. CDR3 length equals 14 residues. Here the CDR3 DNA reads TGCGCCAGCAGGGGCAGGGGAGACACCGGGGAGCTGTTTTTT. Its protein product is CASRGRGDTGELFF.

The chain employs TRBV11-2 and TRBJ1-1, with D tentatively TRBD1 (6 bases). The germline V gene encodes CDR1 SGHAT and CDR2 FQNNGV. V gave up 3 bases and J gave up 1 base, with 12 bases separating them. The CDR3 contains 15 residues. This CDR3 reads CASSFQTGENTEAFF. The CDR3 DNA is TGTGCCAGCAGCTTTCAGACAGGAGAGAACACTGAAGCTTTCTTT.

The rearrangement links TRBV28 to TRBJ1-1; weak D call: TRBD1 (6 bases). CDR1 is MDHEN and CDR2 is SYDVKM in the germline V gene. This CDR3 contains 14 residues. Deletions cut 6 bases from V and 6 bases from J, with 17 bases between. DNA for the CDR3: TGTGCCAGCAGATCCGTCCTACAGGGTTCTGAAGCTTTCTTT. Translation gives CASRSVLQGSEAFF.

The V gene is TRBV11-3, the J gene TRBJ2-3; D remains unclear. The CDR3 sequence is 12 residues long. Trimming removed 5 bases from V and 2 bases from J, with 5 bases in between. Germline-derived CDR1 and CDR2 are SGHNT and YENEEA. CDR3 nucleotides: TGTGCCAGCAGCGCGGACACAGATACGCAGTATTTT. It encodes CASSADTDTQYF.

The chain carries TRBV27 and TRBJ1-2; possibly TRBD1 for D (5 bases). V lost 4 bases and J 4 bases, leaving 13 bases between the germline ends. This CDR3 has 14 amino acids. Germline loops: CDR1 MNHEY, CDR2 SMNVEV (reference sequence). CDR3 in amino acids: CASSSGAGIYGYTF. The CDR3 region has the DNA TGTGCCAGCAGTTCGGGAGCAGGGATCTATGGCTACACCTTC.

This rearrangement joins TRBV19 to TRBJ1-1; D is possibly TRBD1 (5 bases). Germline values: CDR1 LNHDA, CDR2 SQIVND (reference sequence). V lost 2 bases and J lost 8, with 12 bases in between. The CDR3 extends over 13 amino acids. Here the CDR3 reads CASSIMGVTEAFF. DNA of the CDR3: TGTGCCAGTAGTATAATGGGGGTTACGGAAGCTTTCTTT.

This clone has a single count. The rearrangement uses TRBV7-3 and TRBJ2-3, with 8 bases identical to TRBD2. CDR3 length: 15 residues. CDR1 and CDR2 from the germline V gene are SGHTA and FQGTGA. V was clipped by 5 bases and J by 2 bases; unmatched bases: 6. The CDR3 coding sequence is TGTGCCAGCAGCGTGACTAGCGCCGACACAGATACGCAGTATTTT. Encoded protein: CASSVTSADTDTQYF.